This TCR beta chain was profiled in a study of Ad26.COV2.S vaccination and SARS-CoV-2 variants. Produced via immunoSEQ multiplex PCR; TCRdb's table is partial and in-frame only. The sample shows hundreds of thousands of clones, roughly 87% of them seen only once. This CDR3 has 15 amino acids. V was pared by 0 bases and J by 8 bases, with 11 bases between. Germline assignment: CDR1 MNHEY and CDR2 SVGEGT. The sample's treatment: 19 received Ad26.COV2.S at low or high dose, single or two shots; roughly 5 received placebo; per-sample allocation not given. At day 63 after the first vaccine or placebo injection, samples were drawn.

The TCR sequence derives from a person between 18 and 60 years old who received the Ad26.COV2.S COVID-19 vaccine or a placebo. The V and J genes are TRBV6-2 or TRBV6-3 and TRBJ1-6, with a tentative D call TRBD1 (5 bases). Material: peripheral blood, obtained in a trial of Ad26.COV2.S vaccine versus placebo. CDR3 DNA: TGTGCCAGCAGTTACTCGAGAGGGGAATATTCACCCCTCCACTTT. Amino acid sequence: CASSYSRGEYSPLHF.